This section outlines one T cell receptor (beta chain) sequence together with its context. Antigen: not known. The CDR3 extends over 15 amino acids. Germline CDR1 is KGHSH and CDR2 is LQKENI. The entry originates in a study of monozygotic twins with inflammatory bowel disease. Study-wide results and caveats: The analysis yielded no support for one strong signal or clonotype associated with IBD.

UMIs bearing a 6-nucleotide sample barcode were added through template switching. From the 5' RACE reads, TCRdb lists one entry per CDR3 protein and no DNA. This specimen shows a few hundred thousand distinct CDR3 sequences; the ten leading clones hold 1.5% to 2%. Sequencing input: blood. This chain connects TRBV18 to TRBJ1-5. The source of this sequence is a human donor with ulcerative colitis or Crohn's disease, or a healthy co-twin of an affected twin (not recorded which). The CDR3 sequence: CASSPPSPGNQPQHF. Full variable domain (rest looked up from reference TRBV18 and TRBJ1-5): NAGVMQNPRHLVRRRGQEARLRCSPMKGHSHVYWYRQLPEEGLKFMVYLQKENIIDESGMPKERFSAEFPKEGPSILRIQQVVRGDSAAYFCASSPPSPGNQPQHFGDGTRLSIL.